This T cell receptor beta chain was sequenced in a study of shared T cell receptors in the human thymus (dated by TCRdb to about 2021). General notes on the study: The study examined how self-reactive, shared T-cell receptor alpha chains are generated in the human thymus.

On this clone: The antigen this receptor binds is unknown. The sample holds no much larger clone one base away, and base qualities are not on file.

Library prep was done by the immunoSEQ multiplex PCR assay. What TCRdb holds here is the immuneACCESS table cut down to in-frame rearrangements. Part of the clones is not present; checked against another copy, under half of the missing clones reflect an unresolved V gene, and the others are unexplained. For this sample there are about 660,000 clones; around nine tenths appear just once. The biggest ten clones account for approximately 0.011% of the sample. This sample also appeared in a second study, on human thymus T cells. The second study's authors report: In Finland, the donors were immunologically healthy infants who were having open corrective cardiac surgery for congenital heart defects. The thymus tissue came from surgical resects taken out during corrective cardiac surgery. Both the thymic and the peripheral blood repertoires appeared to show biased V and J gene segment usage. The related research found that thymic TCR repertoires overlapped highly between unrelated individuals. TCR alpha and beta repertoires from roughly 8 infant thymus samples and four related peripheral blood samples were characterized in the study. Donor ages ranged from about 6 to 250 days, and the cohort comprised over five male and two female infants. After being mechanically released from the tissue, thymocytes were kept at -70 degrees C in pellets of about 8.5-32 million cells. Genomic DNA was extracted from frozen cell pellets with a QIAsymphony instrument. The immunoSEQ multiplex PCR assay was used to amplify the TCRB and TCRAD loci from a standardized quantity of quality-controlled genomic DNA. Amplicons spanned the V(D)J region at a length sufficient to cover the CDR3 and identify V and J genes. Through the commercial immunoSEQ service, the amplicons were sequenced on an Illumina platform. Primer bias and sequencing errors were corrected as previously described, and TCRAD and TCRB were defined on the basis of the IMGT database. The repertoires were analysed using immunoSEQ Analyzer 3.0 and VDJTools for basic statistics, V/J segment usage, diversity estimates, rarefaction and pairwise overlap. Diversity was estimated using the Chao1, ChaoE, Efron-Thisted, Shannon and inverse Simpson indices, and was also estimated on datasets down-sampled to the size of the smallest sample. Repertoire overlap used strict matching of CDR3 nucleotide sequence, V gene and J gene, with Jaccard-based multidimensional scaling clustering. On average, thymus samples gave about 810,000 unique TCRB clonotypes, whereas blood samples gave 75,000 to 95,000.

The source is a boy in the first two years of life with a congenital heart defect. Donor details come from another sample of the same person, matched by shared clones. The sequenced material came from thymocytes.

The nucleotide sequence is TGCGCCAGCAGCCAAGGCCGAGACAAAGAGACCCAGTACTTC. This gives the protein CASSQGRDKETQYF. Recombination joined TRBV4-1 with TRBJ2-5, with the D gene call left open. A distance of 9 bases separates the germline ends of V and J, which lose 1 base and 3 bases respectively. CDR1 and CDR2, looked up from the germline V gene, are MGHRA and YSYEKL. The CDR3 goes from the cysteine to the phenylalanine over 14 residues. Only the CDR3 region is kept as DNA, spanning 42 bases read in frame from base 1.